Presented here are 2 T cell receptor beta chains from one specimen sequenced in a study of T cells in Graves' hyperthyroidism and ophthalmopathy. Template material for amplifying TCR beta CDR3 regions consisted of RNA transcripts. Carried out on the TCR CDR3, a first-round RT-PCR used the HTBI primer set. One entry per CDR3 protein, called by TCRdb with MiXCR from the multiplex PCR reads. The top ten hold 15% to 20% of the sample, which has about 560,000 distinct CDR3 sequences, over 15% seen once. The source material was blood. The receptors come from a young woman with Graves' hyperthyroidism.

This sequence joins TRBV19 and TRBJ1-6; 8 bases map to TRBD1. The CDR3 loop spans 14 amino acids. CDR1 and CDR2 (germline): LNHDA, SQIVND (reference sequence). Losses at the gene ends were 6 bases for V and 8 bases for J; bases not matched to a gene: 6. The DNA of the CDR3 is TGTGCCAGTAGCCGGGACAGGACCCATTCACCCCTCCACTTT. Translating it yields CASSRDRTHSPLHF.

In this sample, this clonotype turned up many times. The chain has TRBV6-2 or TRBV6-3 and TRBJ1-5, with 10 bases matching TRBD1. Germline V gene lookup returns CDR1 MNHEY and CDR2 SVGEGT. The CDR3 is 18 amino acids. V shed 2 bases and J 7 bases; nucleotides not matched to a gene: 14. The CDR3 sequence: CASSYPRSRDRGGQPQHF. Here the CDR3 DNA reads TGTGCCAGCAGTTACCCGAGGTCCCGGGACAGGGGTGGGCAGCCCCAGCATTTT.